This is a list of T cell receptor beta chains from one sample in a study of T cell responses to AZD1222 COVID-19 vaccine. Repertoires were generated with immunoSEQ multiplex PCR, while TCRdb's copy carries only in-frame clones and drops some. The top ten clones hold more than 0.9% of a sample with approximately 150,000 clones, roughly 90% of them seen once. Sequenced material: peripheral blood, taken 28 days after the second AZD1222 dose. These receptors were taken from an adult who received the AZD1222 COVID-19 vaccine. CDR3s include the opening cysteine and the closing phenylalanine or tryptophan. Fields, in order: clone size, D gene, V gene, J gene, CDR3 DNA, CDR3 protein. A D gene is named only where the DNA matches it firmly. Rows may omit the clone size; those that give it use once, few, many or a size class.

few	TRBD2	TRBV19	TRBJ2-1	TGTGCGACTAATGCGGGAGTCGGGTCCTACAATGAGCAGTTCTTC	CATNAGVGSYNEQFF
.	.	TRBV25-1	TRBJ1-6	TGTGCCAGCAGTGAATACCCGAATTCACCCCTCCACTTT	CASSEYPNSPLHF
.	.	TRBV18	TRBJ1-2	TGTGCCAGCTCACGGGGCGTCGCAGACTATGGCTACACCTTC	CASSRGVADYGYTF
.	.	TRBV11-2	TRBJ1-6	TGTGCCAGCAGCTTAGGACCCGCCCCGACGGCGTTCAGCCACTTT	CASSLGPAPTAFSHF
.	.	TRBV11-2	TRBJ2-1	TGTGCCAGCAGCTTAGGACTCGTCGATGAGCAGTTCTTC	CASSLGLVDEQFF
.	.	TRBV3-1/TRBV3-2	TRBJ2-5	TGTGCCAGCAGCCTGAGTATGCGGGGCCTACAAGAGACCCAGTACTTC	CASSLSMRGLQETQYF
.	.	TRBV5-1	TRBJ1-5	TGCGCCAGCAGCCTTTCGCCTTCGGACATGGGTTACTATCAGCCCCAGCATTTT	CASSLSPSDMGYYQPQHF
.	.	TRBV28	TRBJ1-4	TGTGCCAGCAGTTTATGGACAACTAATGAAAAACTGTTTTTT	CASSLWTTNEKLFF
.	.	TRBV5-1	TRBJ1-1	TGCGCCAGCAGCTTGGTGGGGGCGAACACTGAAGCTTTCTTT	CASSLVGANTEAFF
few	.	TRBV2	TRBJ2-7	TGTGCCAGCAGAATCGGGACACTCCCAGCCTACGAGCAGTACTTC	CASRIGTLPAYEQYF
few	TRBD1	TRBV6-5	TRBJ1-1	TGTGCCAGCAGTCCCAGGACAGGTAACACTGAAGCTTTCTTT	CASSPRTGNTEAFF
.	.	TRBV12-3/TRBV12-4	TRBJ1-2	TGTGCCAGCAGGACAATGGGGGGGGATGGCTACACCTTC	CASRTMGGDGYTF
.	.	TRBV19	TRBJ2-1	TGTGCCAGTAGTACGGCAGGGGGGTATAATGAGCAGTTCTTC	CASSTAGGYNEQFF
.	.	TRBV10-3	TRBJ1-4	TGTGCCATCAGTGATGTGGAGACCTCATCCCCTGAAAAACTGTTTTTT	CAISDVETSSPEKLFF
.	.	TRBV7-3	TRBJ2-1	TGTGCCAGCAGCTACGACTCATCGCCCTACAATGAGCAGTTCTTC	CASSYDSSPYNEQFF
.	.	TRBV7-2	TRBJ1-2	TGTGCCAGCAGCTTAAGCCCGGGGGGTGGCTACACCTTC	CASSLSPGGGYTF
.	TRBD1	TRBV5-1	TRBJ1-2	TGCGCCAGCAGCTTGGGGGGACAGGGCGATGGCTACACCTTC	CASSLGGQGDGYTF
.	.	TRBV6-6	TRBJ1-2	TGTGCCAGCAGTCACGTGGGCGGCTACACCTTC	CASSHVGGYTF
.	.	TRBV4-1	TRBJ2-5	TGCGCCAGCAGCCAAGATCTAAGTAGTGGGCGGGCGGGAGAGACCCAGTACTTC	CASSQDLSSGRAGETQYF
.	TRBD2	TRBV24-1	TRBJ2-1	TGTGCCACCAGTGATATTAGCGGGAGCTCCTACAATGAGCAGTTCTTC	CATSDISGSSYNEQFF
once	TRBD1	TRBV11-3	TRBJ2-1	TGTGCCAGCAGCTACGCGACAGGGCTGAGTGAGCAGTTCTTC	CASSYATGLSEQFF
.	.	TRBV7-2	TRBJ1-6	TGTGCCAGCAGCTTAGGAGTGAGCTCCTATAATTCACCCCTCCACTTT	CASSLGVSSYNSPLHF
.	TRBD1	TRBV18	TRBJ2-5	TGTGCCAGCTCACCTGACAGGGCTGCAGAGACCCAGTACTTC	CASSPDRAAETQYF
.	TRBD1	TRBV5-6	TRBJ1-4	TGTGCCAGCAGCCCGGACAGGGTTAATGAAAAACTGTTTTTT	CASSPDRVNEKLFF
.	.	TRBV24-1	TRBJ2-1	TGTGCCACCAGTGATTCCCAGGTCAGCTCCTACAATGAGCAGTTCTTC	CATSDSQVSSYNEQFF
.	TRBD2	TRBV3-1/TRBV3-2	TRBJ2-3	TGTGCCAGCAGCCAACCCCTACTAGCGGGTGTGGTAGATACGCAGTATTTT	CASSQPLLAGVVDTQYF
.	.	TRBV5-6	TRBJ1-4	TGTGCCAGCAGCAGGTCCGGGACAATAAATGAAAAACTGTTTTTT	CASSRSGTINEKLFF
.	.	TRBV7-2	TRBJ1-5	TGTGCCAGCAGCTTACCAGGGCCTCAGCCCCAGCATTTT	CASSLPGPQPQHF
.	.	TRBV6-5	TRBJ2-3	TGTGCCAGCAATAGCGGCGGGGCTAGCACAGATACGCAGTATTTT	CASNSGGASTDTQYF